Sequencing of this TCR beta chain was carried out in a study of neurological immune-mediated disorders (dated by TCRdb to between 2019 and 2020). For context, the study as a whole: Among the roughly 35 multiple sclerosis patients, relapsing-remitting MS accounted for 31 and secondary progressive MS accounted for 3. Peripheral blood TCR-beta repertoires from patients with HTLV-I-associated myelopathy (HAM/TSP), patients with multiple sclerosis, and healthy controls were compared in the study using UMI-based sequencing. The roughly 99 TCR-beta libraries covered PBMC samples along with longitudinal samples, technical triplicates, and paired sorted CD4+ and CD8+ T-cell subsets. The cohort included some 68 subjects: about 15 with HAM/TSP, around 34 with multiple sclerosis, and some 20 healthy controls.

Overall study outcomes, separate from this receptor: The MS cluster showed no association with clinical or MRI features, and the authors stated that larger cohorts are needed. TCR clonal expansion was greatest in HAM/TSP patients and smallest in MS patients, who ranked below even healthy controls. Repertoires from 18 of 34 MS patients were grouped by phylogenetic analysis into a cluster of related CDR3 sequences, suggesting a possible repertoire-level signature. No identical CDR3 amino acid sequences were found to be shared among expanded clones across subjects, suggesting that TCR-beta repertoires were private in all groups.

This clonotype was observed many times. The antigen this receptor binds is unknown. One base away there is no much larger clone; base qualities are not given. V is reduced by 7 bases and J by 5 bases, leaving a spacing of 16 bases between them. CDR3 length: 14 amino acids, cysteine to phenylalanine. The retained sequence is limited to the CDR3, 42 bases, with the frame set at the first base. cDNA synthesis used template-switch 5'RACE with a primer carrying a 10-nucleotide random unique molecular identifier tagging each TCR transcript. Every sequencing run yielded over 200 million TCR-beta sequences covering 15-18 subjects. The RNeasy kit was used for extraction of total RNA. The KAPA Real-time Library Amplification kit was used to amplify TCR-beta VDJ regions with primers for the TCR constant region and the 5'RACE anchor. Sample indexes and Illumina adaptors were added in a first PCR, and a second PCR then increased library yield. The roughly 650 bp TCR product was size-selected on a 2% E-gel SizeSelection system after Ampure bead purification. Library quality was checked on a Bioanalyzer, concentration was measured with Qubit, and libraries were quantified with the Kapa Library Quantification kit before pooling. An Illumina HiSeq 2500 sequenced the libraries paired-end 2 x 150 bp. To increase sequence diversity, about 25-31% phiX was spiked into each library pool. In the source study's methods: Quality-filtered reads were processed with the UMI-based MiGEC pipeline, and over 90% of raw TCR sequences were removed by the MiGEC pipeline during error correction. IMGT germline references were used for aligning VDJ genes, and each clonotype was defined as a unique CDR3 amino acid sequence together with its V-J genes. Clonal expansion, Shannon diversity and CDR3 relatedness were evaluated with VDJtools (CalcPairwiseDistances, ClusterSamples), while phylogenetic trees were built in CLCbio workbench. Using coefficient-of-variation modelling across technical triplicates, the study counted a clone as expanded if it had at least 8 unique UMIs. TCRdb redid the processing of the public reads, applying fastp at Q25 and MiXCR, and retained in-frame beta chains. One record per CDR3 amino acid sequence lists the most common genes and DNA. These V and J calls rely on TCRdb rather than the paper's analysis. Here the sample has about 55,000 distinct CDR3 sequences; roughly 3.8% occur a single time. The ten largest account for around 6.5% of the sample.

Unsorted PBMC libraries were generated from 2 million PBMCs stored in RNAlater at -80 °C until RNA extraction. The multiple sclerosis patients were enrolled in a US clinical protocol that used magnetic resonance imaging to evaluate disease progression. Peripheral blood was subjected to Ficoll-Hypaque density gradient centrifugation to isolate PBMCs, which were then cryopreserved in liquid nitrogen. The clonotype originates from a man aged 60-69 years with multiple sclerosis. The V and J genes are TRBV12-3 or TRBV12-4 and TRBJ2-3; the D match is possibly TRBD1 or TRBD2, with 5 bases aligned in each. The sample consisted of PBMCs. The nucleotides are TGTGCCAGCAAACCTTCCGGGGCCAGAGATACGCAGTATTTT. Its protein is CASKPSGARDTQYF.